This T cell receptor (beta chain) was retrieved from a study of metastatic and nonmetastatic thyroid tumors. Study-wide context: The authors compared repertoires across blood and tumor or nodule tissue from malignant and benign thyroid patients.

The germline CDR1 and CDR2 sequences are MNHNS and SASEGT. CDR3 length equals 15 residues. As originally analysed: CDR3 differences across clinicopathological groups were used to build a distant-metastasis classifier for papillary thyroid cancer. TCRdb re-called clones via MiXCR from the PCR reads. These V and J calls are TCRdb output, not the study's own analysis. The sample holds under 35,000 clones; less than 30% are singletons and the top ten take 14% to 15%. Patients had received no treatment of any kind before thyroid surgery. Ten or more counts support this clone. It may be a read error: a sequence one base away is much more abundant. The sample carries other DNA sequences with the same CDR3.

Sequenced input: blood. The source is a female donor with papillary thyroid cancer or a benign thyroid nodule (not recorded which). Some clones in this sample may be carry-over from other donors' samples. This chain connects TRBV6-1 to TRBJ2-7; tentative D call: TRBD1 (6 bases). As DNA, the CDR3 is TGTGCCAGCAGCCCCATGGGGGACATCCTATACGAACAGTACTTC. It yields the protein CASSPMGDILYEQYF.